This entry lists 22 T cell receptor beta chains sequenced from one sample in a study of identical twins. TCRdb analysed the 5' RACE reads with MiXCR anew, one entry per CDR3 protein. The sample carries about 570,000 distinct CDR3 sequences, 9% to 10% recorded once. These data were likewise used in another study, on yellow fever vaccine responses in identical twins.

The sequenced sample consisted of PBMCs. These receptors came from a woman in her late teens or twenties in good health.

This clonotype was observed at least ten times. The chain couples TRBV12-3 or TRBV12-4 to TRBJ1-3; D is ambiguous. The CDR3 runs 14 residues. V lost 7 bases and J 4 bases, leaving 14 bases between the germline ends. CDR3 sequence: CASKQRKGGNTIYF. Written as DNA, the CDR3 is TGTGCCAGCAAACAGAGAAAAGGGGGAAACACCATATATTTT.

This clonotype was seen many times. The rearrangement links TRBV29-1 to TRBJ2-2, with D hard to call. Trimming left V 4 bases short and J 6 bases short, with 15 bases between. The CDR3 consists of 14 residues. Germline CDR1 SQVTM, CDR2 ANQGSEA. The DNA for the CDR3 is TGCAGCGTTGGGTTCTGGAAGGGTTCCGGGGAGCTGTTTTTT. It specifies CSVGFWKGSGELFF.

This clonotype came up a few times. The chain couples TRBV6-6 to TRBJ2-7; D perhaps matches TRBD1 (6 bases). Germline V lookup: CDR1 MNHNY, CDR2 SVGAGI (reference sequence). V was trimmed by 6 bases and J by 5 bases, leaving 11 bases between them. CDR3 length: 12 residues. This CDR3 is CASSTGTHEQYF. The CDR3 coding sequence is TGTGCCAGCAGCACAGGGACACACGAGCAGTACTTC.

The chain recombines TRBV5-4 with TRBJ2-1; 11 bases map to TRBD2. Trimming removed 4 bases from V and 8 bases from J; junction bases left unmatched: 11. The germline gives CDR1 SGHNT, CDR2 YYREEE (reference sequence). The CDR3 totals 16 residues. The DNA for the CDR3 is TGTGCCAGCAGCCTGATGATTAGCGGGGGGGAAGATGAGCAGTTCTTC. This gives the protein CASSLMISGGEDEQFF.

The chain employs TRBV7-2 and TRBJ2-5; 7 positions agree with TRBD1. The CDR3 consists of 15 residues. Germline CDR1 is SGHTA and CDR2 is FQGNSA. V lost 5 bases to trimming and J lost 3 bases; unmatched junction nucleotides: 9. CDR3 loop: CASSPQGVNKETQYF. CDR3 in DNA: TGTGCCAGCAGCCCGCAGGGGGTAAACAAAGAGACCCAGTACTTC.

Only a few counts were recorded for this clonotype. The chain's CDR3 is CSVEVISGETQYF. The DNA of the CDR3 is TGCAGCGTTGAAGTGATCTCTGGGGAGACCCAGTACTTC. The chain links TRBV29-1 to TRBJ2-5; D gene unclear. V lost 1 base, J lost 5 bases, and 11 bases lay in between. This CDR3 has 13 residues. Per germline, CDR1 SQVTM and CDR2 ANQGSEA.

Ten or more counts support this clonotype. This chain uses TRBV29-1 with TRBJ2-5; TRBD2 is a possible D gene (5 bases). Trimming took off 7 bases at V and 1 base at J, with 10 bases between the two ends. This CDR3 comprises 12 residues. Germline V lookup: CDR1 SQVTM, CDR2 ANQGSEA. The CDR3 nucleotides read TGCAGCGCCGGGCGGGTCCAAGAGACCCAGTACTTC. This sequence encodes CSAGRVQETQYF.

The chain has TRBV14 and TRBJ2-7; possible D gene TRBD2, 5 bases. This CDR3 contains 15 residues. The ends were cut back, 0 bases at V and 1 base at J, with 10 bases in the middle. Germline V CDR1 and CDR2: SGHDN, FVKESK. CDR3 loop: CASSQEAGVSYEQYF. The CDR3 DNA is TGTGCCAGCAGCCAAGAGGCGGGTGTGTCCTACGAGCAGTACTTC.

At least ten counts were recorded for this clonotype. The rearrangement uses TRBV24-1 and TRBJ2-3; D call uncertain. V lost 8 bases and J 2 bases, leaving 7 bases between the germline ends. The CDR3 has 12 amino acids. Looked up from germline, CDR1 is KGHDR and CDR2 is SFDVKD. The CDR3 here is CATKGYTDTQYF. The CDR3 DNA reads as TGTGCCACCAAAGGATACACAGATACGCAGTATTTT.

This chain connects TRBV7-9 to TRBJ2-1, with 13 bases aligning to TRBD2. The ends lost 5 bases at V and 6 bases at J; junction bases unmatched: 10. Germline CDR1 is SEHNR and CDR2 is FQNEAQ (reference sequence). CDR3 size: 17 residues. The CDR3 reads CASSGRTSGSLGNEQFF. CDR3 bases: TGTGCCAGCAGCGGTCGGACTAGCGGGAGTCTAGGCAATGAGCAGTTCTTC.

The table lists this clonotype with a few counts. The chain has TRBV2 and TRBJ2-5, with D tentatively TRBD2 (5 bases). The V end lost 6 bases, the J end lost 5 bases, and 19 bases lay between the germline ends. The CDR3 runs to 15 residues. Germline V lookup: CDR1 SNHLY, CDR2 FYNNEI. The CDR3 spells CASRPGTPSVETQYF. The DNA for the CDR3 is TGTGCCAGCAGACCGGGAACCCCAAGCGTGGAGACCCAGTACTTC.

This clonotype was counted only a few times. The chain couples TRBV3-1 to TRBJ2-1; D is possibly TRBD2 (6 bases). Germline loops: CDR1 LGHDT, CDR2 YNNKEL (reference sequence). Trimming left V 3 bases short and J 5 bases short, with 20 bases between. CDR3 size: 17 residues. CDR3 sequence: CASSQNGGDPGHNEQFF. DNA of the CDR3: TGTGCCAGCAGCCAGAATGGCGGGGATCCCGGCCACAATGAGCAGTTCTTC.

This clonotype was counted at least ten times. The chain carries TRBV12-3 or TRBV12-4 and TRBJ1-5, with no clear D. Trimming cost V 6 bases and J 3 bases, with 12 bases left between them. CDR3 length equals 14 residues. The CDR3 DNA reads TGTGCCAGCAGCCCGTTGCGGGACAATCAGCCCCAGCATTTT. Its translation is CASSPLRDNQPQHF.

This chain connects TRBV7-2 to TRBJ2-3; TRBD1 aligns across 8 bases. The germline gives CDR1 SGHTA, CDR2 FQGNSA. V shed 5 bases and J 5 bases; nucleotides not matched to a gene: 6. This CDR3 has 14 residues. The CDR3 DNA reads TGTGCCAGCAGCCCCAGAACAGGGGGAGATACGCAGTATTTT. Translated: CASSPRTGGDTQYF.

CDR3: CASSFPRIAGGSSYNEQFF. The CDR3 DNA follows: TGTGCCAGCAGCTTCCCTCGAATAGCGGGGGGGAGCTCCTACAATGAGCAGTTCTTC. The chain links TRBV11-2 to TRBJ2-1; 11 bases are a match to TRBD2. V shed 3 bases and J 0 bases; nucleotides not matched to a gene: 10. The germline V gene has CDR1 SGHAT and CDR2 FQNNGV. The CDR3 sequence is 19 residues long.

With regard to this clonotype: A much more abundant neighbour one base away suggests this may be a read error. This rearrangement joins TRBV16 to TRBJ2-7; D may be TRBD1 (6 bases). Germline V gene data show CDR1 as KGHSY and CDR2 as FQNENV. V was cut by 2 bases and J by 3 bases, with 8 bases left in between. This CDR3 spans 13 amino acids. The CDR3 protein is CASSQGQNYEQYF. In DNA form, the CDR3 reads TGTGCCAGCAGCCAAGGACAGAACTACGAGCAGTACTTC.

This clonotype was seen ten or more times. The V and J genes are TRBV15 and TRBJ1-2; TRBD1 is a possible D gene (6 bases). The CDR3 is 14 residues long. Trimming removed 0 bases from V and 4 bases from J, with 9 bases in between. CDR1 and CDR2 from the germline V gene are LNHNV and YYDKDF (reference sequence). CDR3 in DNA: TGTGCCACCAGCAGAGAAGGGGGAGGCTATGGCTACACCTTC. This translates into CATSREGGGYGYTF. The variable domain in full, completed from reference TRBV15 and TRBJ1-2, reads DAMVIQNPRYQVTQFGKPVTLSCSQTLNHNVMYWYQQKSSQAPKLLFHYYDKDFNNEADTPDNFQSRRPNTSFCFLDIRSPGLGDTAMYLCATSREGGGYGYTFGSGTRLTVV.

This clonotype was picked up many times. Compared with germline, one end of the junction differs, possibly owing to a read error. This rearrangement joins TRBV5-1 to TRBJ2-3, with a weak D call TRBD2 (5 bases). The CDR3 has 12 residues. Germline V CDR1 and CDR2: SGHRS, YFSETQ. The CDR3: CASSLATDTQYF. CDR3 DNA: TGTGCCAGCAGCTTAGCGACAGATACGCAGTATTTT.

This clonotype was seen only a few times. The chain combines TRBV7-2 with TRBJ2-7, with unresolved D. V lost 4 bases and J 7 bases, leaving 14 bases between the germline ends. The CDR3 has 13 residues. Germline CDR1 reads SGHTA; CDR2 reads FQGNSA. The CDR3 bases are TGTGCCAGCAGCTGGCTAAGGGTGGGGGAGCAGTACTTC. Translated: CASSWLRVGEQYF. Using reference TRBV7-2 and TRBJ2-7 for the parts outside the CDR3, the full variable domain is GAGVSQSPSNKVTEKGKDVELRCDPISGHTALYWYRQSLGQGLEFLIYFQGNSAPDKSGLPSDRFSAERTGGSVSTLTIQRTQQEDSAVYLCASSWLRVGEQYFGPGTRLTVT.

This clonotype appeared many times. This sequence joins TRBV6-2 or TRBV6-3 and TRBJ2-3; D is undetermined. Germline lookup yields CDR1 MNHEY and CDR2 SVGEGT. Trimming removed 0 bases at V and 4 bases at J, with 8 bases between. This CDR3 contains 14 residues. The chain's CDR3 is CASSYSIEADTQYF. The DNA of the CDR3 is TGTGCCAGCAGTTACTCGATAGAGGCAGATACGCAGTATTTT.

The table lists this clonotype with many counts. The rearrangement joins TRBV7-6 to TRBJ2-1; TRBD2 matches at 8 bases. The V segment lost 3 bases and the J segment 9 bases; nucleotides outside the gene matches: 16. This CDR3 has 17 residues. The germline V gene has CDR1 SGHVS and CDR2 FNYEAQ. CDR3 DNA sequence: TGTGCCAGCAGCTTTTTTTCCAGCGGGAGCCCGGAAAGTGAGCAGTTCTTC. As protein: CASSFFSSGSPESEQFF.

There are a few counts of this clonotype. The chain recombines TRBV12-3 or TRBV12-4 with TRBJ2-6; D may be TRBD1 (5 bases). The length of the CDR3 is 15 residues. The V gene lost 7 bases and the J gene lost 0 bases, with 10 bases spanning the gap. This chain's CDR3 is CASKVTGSGANVLTF. The CDR3 bases are TGTGCCAGCAAGGTTACAGGCTCTGGGGCCAACGTCCTGACTTTC.